Following are 13 T cell receptor beta chains from one sample sequenced in a study of control samples from healthy donors and cancer patients. Clones were sequenced by immunoSEQ multiplex PCR, and TCRdb holds only the in-frame ones, with some missing. The sample holds 100,000 to 150,000 clones, around nine tenths seen once. Sequenced material: blood. Receptor source: a man younger than 35 in good health.

The count of this clone is one. J is TRBJ1-3 and V is TRBV7-2; D is uncertain. The CDR3 totals 15 residues. Germline-derived CDR1 and CDR2 are SGHTA and FQGNSA. Trimming removed 0 bases from V and 4 bases from J, with 10 bases in between. CDR3 nucleotides: TGTGCCAGCAGCTTAGCTTTGTTCGGCGGAAACACCATATATTTT. This codes for CASSLALFGGNTIYF. The entire variable domain, with the rest obtained from reference TRBV7-2 and TRBJ1-3, is as follows: GAGVSQSPSNKVTEKGKDVELRCDPISGHTALYWYRQSLGQGLEFLIYFQGNSAPDKSGLPSDRFSAERTGGSVSTLTIQRTQQEDSAVYLCASSLALFGGNTIYFGEGSWLTVV.

The rearrangement joins TRBV6-5 to TRBJ2-1; no clear D. The CDR3 loop spans 13 amino acids. Trimming removed 2 bases at V and 6 bases at J, with 8 bases between. Germline lookup yields CDR1 MNHEY and CDR2 SVGAGI. Here the CDR3 DNA reads TGTGCCAGCAGTTACGGTACAGCCAATGAGCAGTTCTTC. Translating gives CASSYGTANEQFF.

J is TRBJ2-7 and V is TRBV27; D might be TRBD1 (6 bases). V was clipped by 4 bases and J by 7 bases, with 17 bases between them. Germline CDR1 is MNHEY and CDR2 is SMNVEV (reference sequence). The CDR3 contains 14 residues. CDR3: CASSYSGTPGEQYF. Written as DNA, the CDR3 is TGTGCCAGCAGTTACTCCGGGACACCGGGGGAGCAGTACTTC.

The count of this clone is one. The J gene is TRBJ2-5, the V gene TRBV3-1 (or the pseudogene TRBV3-2); weak D call: TRBD2 (5 bases). This CDR3 is 14 amino acids long. Germline V gives CDR1 LGHDT, CDR2 YNNKEL (reference sequence). V lost 4 bases and J lost 2, with 11 bases in between. The CDR3 DNA follows: TGTGCCAGCAGCCTACTAGAGGGTCAAGAGACCCAGTACTTC. Translated, it gives CASSLLEGQETQYF.

The chain links TRBV5-1 to TRBJ1-1; 10 positions match TRBD1. Germline CDR1 SGHRS, CDR2 YFSETQ. Unmatched junction bases numbered 9, after V lost 0 bases and J lost 7 bases. This CDR3 has 16 amino acids. The CDR3 loop reads CASSLGGAGTGDEAFF. The CDR3 bases are TGCGCCAGCAGCTTGGGAGGAGCCGGGACAGGGGATGAAGCTTTCTTT. The full variable domain, its missing parts supplied by reference TRBV5-1 and TRBJ1-1, is KAGVTQTPRYLIKTRGQQVTLSCSPISGHRSVSWYQQTPGQGLQFLFEYFSETQRNKGNFPGRFSGRQFSNSRSEMNVSTLELGDSALYLCASSLGGAGTGDEAFFGQGTRLTVV.

This clone came up once. This rearrangement joins TRBV6-5 to TRBJ1-5; D is unclear. Trimming stripped 8 bases from V and 0 bases from J, with 14 bases between. From germline, CDR1 is MNHEY and CDR2 SVGAGI. This CDR3 has 15 residues. The CDR3 sequence is CASGPRAHSNQPQHF. Here the CDR3 DNA reads TGTGCCAGCGGACCGAGGGCACATAGCAATCAGCCCCAGCATTTT.

This chain joins TRBV2 and TRBJ1-5, with D possibly matching TRBD1 (5 bases). The CDR3 sequence is 16 residues long. Germline loops: CDR1 SNHLY, CDR2 FYNNEI. Between the trimmed V and J ends, which lost 1 base and 3 bases, there was a span of 13 bases. The chain's CDR3 is CASSEEAGQYNQPQHF. DNA for the CDR3: TGTGCCAGCAGTGAAGAAGCAGGGCAATACAATCAGCCCCAGCATTTT.

The chain is built from TRBV11-1 and TRBJ2-7; no firm D call. Germline CDR1 SGHAT, CDR2 FQDESV (reference sequence). The CDR3 is made up of 15 amino acids. V shed 1 base and J shed 3 bases, with 13 bases lying between them. The CDR3 DNA reads as TGTGCCAGCAGCTTAGTGGGCAGAGCCTTCTACGAGCAGTACTTC. Protein: CASSLVGRAFYEQYF.

The count of this clone is one. This chain joins TRBV18 and TRBJ2-3; tentatively, D is TRBD1 or TRBD2 (5 bases each). CDR1 and CDR2 from the germline V gene are KGHSH and LQKENI. The CDR3 sequence is 15 residues long. With 2 bases removed from V and 3 bases from J, the gap between germline ends came to 12 bases. The CDR3 loop is CASSPAGTPTDTQYF. The CDR3 region has the DNA TGTGCCAGCTCACCAGCCGGGACGCCTACAGATACGCAGTATTTT.

The V call is TRBV3-1 (or the pseudogene TRBV3-2), the J call TRBJ1-1; 8 bases are shared with TRBD1. Germline loops: CDR1 LGHDT, CDR2 YNNKEL (reference sequence). This CDR3 comprises 16 residues. Losses at the gene ends were 1 base for V and 5 bases for J; bases not matched to a gene: 9. The CDR3: CASSQGQGNPRTEAFF. The CDR3 nucleotides are TGTGCCAGCAGCCAAGGACAGGGGAATCCGAGGACTGAAGCTTTCTTT.

The V call is TRBV4-2, the J call TRBJ1-1; unclear D gene. CDR1 and CDR2 from the germline V gene are LGHNA and YNFKEQ. CDR3 length: 12 residues. V was cut by 0 bases and J by 11 bases, with 10 bases left in between. CDR3 sequence reads: CASSQDLAGAFF. CDR3 bases: TGTGCCAGCAGCCAAGATTTGGCCGGTGCTTTCTTT.

The V call is TRBV11-3, the J call TRBJ2-3; D is tentatively TRBD1 or TRBD2 (5 bases each). Germline CDR1 SGHNT, CDR2 YENEEA. V lost 4 bases to trimming and J lost 0 bases, with 8 bases between them. The CDR3 spans 14 residues. This chain's CDR3 is CASSSGRSTDTQYF. The CDR3 DNA sequence: TGTGCCAGCAGCTCGGGACGGAGCACAGATACGCAGTATTTT.

The chain joins TRBV18 to TRBJ2-1; TRBD2 agrees at 10 bases. There are 16 residues in the CDR3. Germline assignment: CDR1 KGHSH and CDR2 LQKENI. V dropped 4 bases and J dropped 8; count of bases not matched to a gene: 11. This CDR3 is CASSRELAGASDEQFF. CDR3 sequence (DNA): TGTGCCAGCTCACGGGAGCTAGCGGGGGCCAGCGATGAGCAGTTCTTC.